The 19 T cell receptor beta chains presented below share a single source sample, sequenced in a study of blood T cell repertoires in COVID-19. Libraries were prepared by immunoSEQ multiplex PCR; TCRdb keeps only in-frame clonotypes and omits some of them. The sample lists some 68,000 clones, roughly 89% occurring once. Source material: peripheral blood. These TCRs come from a man aged 50 to 59 with active COVID-19.

The gene calls are TRBV5-6 and TRBJ1-3; 7 nucleotides align to TRBD1. This CDR3 spans 14 amino acids. Germline lookup yields CDR1 SGHDT and CDR2 YYEEEE. V lost 5 bases to trimming and J lost 4 bases; unmatched junction nucleotides: 6. Here the CDR3 reads CASSRGQSGNTIYF. CDR3 coding DNA: TGTGCCAGCAGTCGGGGACAGTCCGGAAACACCATATATTTT.

The chain carries TRBV5-1 and TRBJ1-2; the D is unclear. This CDR3 comprises 14 residues. The ends were cut back, 0 bases at V and 8 bases at J, with 14 bases in the middle. Per germline, CDR1 SGHRS and CDR2 YFSETQ. Written as DNA, the CDR3 is TGCGCCAGCAGCTTGGACCCTGCCGCGGGGGGCTACACCTTC. Amino acid sequence: CASSLDPAAGGYTF.

In DNA, the CDR3 is TGTGCCATCAGGCCGGTGACAGGGGTCGGGGCCAACGTCCTGACTTTC. Residues: CAIRPVTGVGANVLTF. The chain combines TRBV10-3 with TRBJ2-6; 8 bases are a match to TRBD1. J lost 4 bases, V lost 6 bases, and 8 bases had no gene match. The CDR3 runs to 16 residues. From germline, CDR1 is ENHRY and CDR2 SYGVKD.

V and J are TRBV6-5 and TRBJ1-5; 9 nucleotides agree with TRBD1. The CDR3 length is 13 residues. From germline, CDR1 is MNHEY and CDR2 SVGAGI. Trimming cost V 9 bases and J 6 bases; bases outside gene matches: 6. The CDR3 nucleotides read TGTGCCAGTTGCCAGGACAGGGGTCAGCCCCAGCATTTT. Translated: CASCQDRGQPQHF.

V gene TRBV5-5 combines with J gene TRBJ1-3; TRBD1 aligns across 8 bases. This CDR3 contains 19 residues. The germline V gene encodes CDR1 SGHKS and CDR2 YYEKEE (reference sequence). J lost 0 bases, V lost 3 bases, and 14 bases had no gene match. CDR3 in DNA: TGTGCCAGCAGCTGGGCAGGACAGGGAACCACATTCTCTGGAAACACCATATATTTT. Amino acids: CASSWAGQGTTFSGNTIYF.

The genes are TRBV5-1 and TRBJ2-5; 7 bases match TRBD1. The length of the CDR3 is 14 residues. CDR1 and CDR2 (germline): SGHRS, YFSETQ. V lost 2 bases to trimming and J lost 5 bases; unmatched junction nucleotides: 6. The CDR3 DNA reads TGCGCCAGCAGCTTACAGGGGTCCTATGAGACCCAGTACTTC. The encoded protein is CASSLQGSYETQYF.

V is TRBV27 and J is TRBJ2-7; D possibly corresponds to TRBD1 (6 bases). Trimming took 4 bases from V and 8 from J, leaving 18 bases between them. The germline gives CDR1 MNHEY, CDR2 SMNVEV (reference sequence). The CDR3 length is 14 residues. The CDR3 is CASSSSRGSTKQYF. CDR3 nucleotide sequence: TGTGCCAGCAGTTCCTCCAGGGGAAGTACGAAGCAGTACTTC.

This chain joins TRBV12-3 or TRBV12-4 and TRBJ2-2; D call uncertain. V lost 6 bases and J 3 bases, leaving 5 bases between the germline ends. CDR3 size: 12 residues. The CDR3, as DNA: TGTGCCAGCAGCTACCACACCGGGGAGCTGTTTTTT. This translates into CASSYHTGELFF.

The chain employs TRBV5-1 and TRBJ1-2, with a possible D match to TRBD1 (6 bases). This CDR3 contains 14 residues. Germline V CDR1 and CDR2: SGHRS, YFSETQ. V lost 4 bases and J 2 bases, leaving 12 bases between the germline ends. The CDR3 region is CASSNGQRNYGYTF. The CDR3 bases are TGCGCCAGCAGCAACGGACAGCGGAACTATGGCTACACCTTC.

Points on this clone: At one of its ends the junction is not consistent with the germline gene, which may arise from a read error. This chain links TRBV18 with TRBJ1-3, with D possibly being TRBD1 (5 bases). CDR3 length: 15 residues. From germline, CDR1 is KGHSH and CDR2 LQKENI. The CDR3 here is CASSTDQGPGNTIYF. DNA of the CDR3: TGTGCCAGCTCGACAGACCAGGGCCCTGGGAACACCATATATTTT.

The CDR3 coding sequence is TGTGCCAGCAGCTTCTGGATGGACAGAAATAATGAAAAACTGTTTTTT. It yields the protein CASSFWMDRNNEKLFF. The gene calls are TRBV5-6 and TRBJ1-4, with a weak D call TRBD1 (6 bases). V was trimmed by 2 bases and J by 4 bases, leaving 15 bases between them. Per the germline V gene, CDR1 is SGHDT and CDR2 is YYEEEE. This CDR3 spans 16 amino acids.

This chain connects TRBV5-5 to TRBJ1-5; D is ambiguous. V was clipped by 4 bases and J by 4 bases, with 9 bases between them. Germline CDR1 reads SGHKS; CDR2 reads YYEKEE (reference sequence). This CDR3 has 13 residues. The CDR3 sequence: CASSAQNNQPQHF. The DNA for the CDR3 is TGTGCCAGCAGCGCACAGAATAATCAGCCCCAGCATTTT.

The chain employs TRBV7-2 and TRBJ1-2; maybe TRBD1 (5 bases). The CDR3 extends over 15 amino acids. Germline CDR1 reads SGHTA; CDR2 reads FQGNSA. V gave up 5 bases and J gave up 3 bases, with 16 bases separating them. The CDR3 coding sequence is TGTGCCAGCAGCAAGACCTGGGGGGGAGACTATGGCTACACCTTC. Translated, it gives CASSKTWGGDYGYTF. The full variable domain, in which reference TRBV7-2 and TRBJ1-2 provide the parts outside the CDR3, is GAGVSQSPSNKVTEKGKDVELRCDPISGHTALYWYRQSLGQGLEFLIYFQGNSAPDKSGLPSDRFSAERTGGSVSTLTIQRTQQEDSAVYLCASSKTWGGDYGYTFGSGTRLTVV.

CDR3 protein: CASSRSQGPYEQFF. The CDR3 coding sequence is TGTGCCAGCAGTAGGTCCCAGGGTCCGTATGAGCAGTTCTTC. The gene calls are TRBV7-2 and TRBJ2-1; a weak D match, TRBD1 (5 bases). V was trimmed by 6 bases and J by 8 bases, leaving 17 bases between them. The CDR3 spans 14 residues. Per germline, CDR1 SGHTA and CDR2 FQGNSA.

CDR3 nucleotide sequence: TGTGCCAGTAAAGCCATCTTTAATCAGCCCCAGCATTTT. It is translated as CASKAIFNQPQHF. The chain carries TRBV19 and TRBJ1-5; D is unclear. V was shortened by 7 bases and J by 4 bases, with 11 bases between the two germline ends. The CDR3 is 13 residues long. Germline-derived CDR1 and CDR2 are LNHDA and SQIVND (reference sequence).

V gene TRBV5-1 combines with J gene TRBJ2-4; 8 bases match TRBD1. V lost 4 bases to trimming and J lost 0 bases; unmatched junction nucleotides: 6. This CDR3 spans 16 amino acids. Looked up from germline, CDR1 is SGHRS and CDR2 is YFSETQ. The CDR3 region is CASSQPGGLAKNIQYF. The CDR3 nucleotides are TGCGCCAGCAGCCAACCAGGGGGCCTAGCCAAAAACATTCAGTACTTC.

V is TRBV6-5 and J is TRBJ2-1, with 9 nucleotides matching TRBD2. Trimming at V came to 0 bases and at J to 5 bases, leaving 5 bases not matched to a gene. This CDR3 region has 16 residues. Germline loops: CDR1 MNHEY, CDR2 SVGAGI. The CDR3 loop is CASSYSWTSANNEQFF. DNA of the CDR3: TGTGCCAGCAGTTACTCCTGGACTAGCGCAAACAATGAGCAGTTCTTC.

The chain recombines TRBV9 with TRBJ1-4; D gene uncertain. The CDR3 runs to 15 residues. Per the germline V gene, CDR1 is SGDLS and CDR2 is YYNGEE. Trimming took 4 bases from V and 0 from J, leaving 10 bases between them. DNA for the CDR3: TGTGCCAGCAGCATCTCACCGGCAACTAATGAAAAACTGTTTTTT. Its translation is CASSISPATNEKLFF.

This clone was seen more than once but under ten times. V usage is TRBV5-1 and J usage is TRBJ2-7, with 12 bases identical to TRBD1. CDR3 size: 15 residues. Germline assignment: CDR1 SGHRS and CDR2 YFSETQ. Losses at the gene ends were 4 bases for V and 4 bases for J; bases not matched to a gene: 6. Here the CDR3 DNA reads TGCGCCAGCAGCGCGGGACAGGGGGCACCGTACGAGCAGTACTTC. Amino acid sequence: CASSAGQGAPYEQYF.